In this sample, the clone carrying this T cell receptor (beta chain) turned up many times. Its antigen remains unknown. The sample belongs to a study of CD8 T cells in ankylosing spondylitis. The study, taken as a whole, reports: About eight highly homologous variants made up a TCR beta motif that seemed to typify ankylosing spondylitis blood.

MiXCR, applied by TCRdb to the 5' RACE reads, yields one record per CDR3 protein. The sample holds around 91,000 distinct CDR3 sequences, roughly 9% seen once. The CDR3 is 19 amino acids. Germline lookup yields CDR1 SGHRS and CDR2 YFSETQ. V shed 4 bases and J 1 base; nucleotides not matched to a gene: 11. Sequences were obtained from blood, either unsorted or a sorted T cell fraction (not recorded which). This receptor was taken from a male donor with ankylosing spondylitis. V and J are TRBV5-1 and TRBJ2-3, with 14 bases that match TRBD2. Here the CDR3 reads CASSPGLAGVAHGTDTQYF. CDR3 coding DNA: TGCGCCAGCAGCCCGGGACTAGCGGGAGTCGCTCATGGCACAGATACGCAGTATTTT.